Each of the 12 T cell receptor beta chains below was sequenced from the same sample in a study of PD-1 blockade in classical Hodgkin lymphoma. TCRdb's copy holds only in-frame clones and misses some; the assay was immunoSEQ multiplex PCR. The sample yields over 10,000 clones, about 80% seen once. Time point of the sample: cycle 4 day 1 (C4D1), after 5 to 7 weeks of nivolumab. Exposure to brentuximab vedotin varied, and each patient had relapsed following autologous stem cell transplantation. CD4+ T cells were purified from thawed PBMCs by negative selection. The sample here was CD4+ T cells from blood, taken before the fourth cycle of nivolumab. The receptor source for this set is a human donor with classical Hodgkin lymphoma.

The chain combines TRBV30 with TRBJ2-6, with no clear D. The CDR3 consists of 17 residues. CDR1 and CDR2 from the germline V gene are GTSNPN and SVGIG (reference sequence). Trimming removed 0 bases from V and 0 bases from J, with 12 bases in between. The CDR3 nucleotides are TGTGCCTGGAGTGTACAAAGAGTACGCTCTGGGGCCAACGTCCTGACTTTC. This translates into CAWSVQRVRSGANVLTF.

This CDR3 is CASSLAARGTRGYTF. CDR3 bases: TGTGCCAGCAGCTTAGCGGCAAGGGGAACTCGAGGCTACACCTTC. The rearrangement joins TRBV11-3 to TRBJ1-2; D is perhaps TRBD1 (5 bases). This CDR3 contains 15 residues. Germline V gene lookup returns CDR1 SGHNT and CDR2 YENEEA. V was cut by 1 base and J by 8 bases, with 17 bases left in between.

The chain couples TRBV11-2 to TRBJ1-2; 9 bases are shared with TRBD1. After removal of 3 bases from V and 2 bases from J, the junction contained 7 bases not matched to a gene. The CDR3 has 16 amino acids. Per the germline V gene, CDR1 is SGHAT and CDR2 is FQNNGV. The CDR3 DNA reads as TGTGCCAGCAGCTTCAACTCACAGGGGGCGAACTATGGCTACACCTTC. Its protein is CASSFNSQGANYGYTF. Filled out from reference TRBV11-2 and TRBJ1-2, the complete variable domain reads EAGVAQSPRYKIIEKRQSVAFWCNPISGHATLYWYQQILGQGPKLLIQFQNNGVVDDSQLPKDRFSAERLKGVDSTLKIQPAKLEDSAVYLCASSFNSQGANYGYTFGSGTRLTVV.

The chain has TRBV29-1 and TRBJ2-1, with a tentative D call TRBD1 (7 bases). The CDR3 extends over 13 amino acids. Looked up from germline, CDR1 is SQVTM and CDR2 is ANQGSEA. V was trimmed by 6 bases and J by 0 bases, leaving 9 bases between them. The CDR3 loop reads CSVRGDSYNEQFF. CDR3 in DNA: TGCAGCGTCAGGGGGGACTCCTACAATGAGCAGTTCTTC.

The rearrangement links TRBV23-1 to TRBJ2-5; 13 bases are shared with TRBD2. TRBV23-1 belongs to the ORF category, with a function that is uncertain. The trim removed 4 bases at V and 3 bases at J, leaving 23 bases unmatched. This CDR3 comprises 22 residues. CDR3 DNA sequence: TGCGCCAGCAGTCCACACAACCCGCTCCGACTAGCGGGGGGAGCCATTAAAGAGACCCAGTACTTC. Residues: CASSPHNPLRLAGGAIKETQYF.

This rearrangement joins TRBV19 to TRBJ1-5, with 7 nucleotides matching TRBD1. Trimming cost V 4 bases and J 3 bases; bases outside gene matches: 6. Per germline, CDR1 LNHDA and CDR2 SQIVND (reference sequence). CDR3 length: 15 residues. CDR3 in DNA: TGTGCCAGTAGTACAGGGGGGCGGAACAATCAGCCCCAGCATTTT. It codes for CASSTGGRNNQPQHF.

The rearrangement uses TRBV5-4 and TRBJ2-3; 9 bases line up with TRBD2. V lost 4 bases to trimming and J lost 1 base; unmatched junction nucleotides: 4. CDR1 and CDR2 from the germline V gene are SGHNT and YYREEE (reference sequence). The CDR3 totals 15 residues. CDR3: CASSRGGGGTDTQYF. In nucleotides, the CDR3 is TGTGCCAGCAGCCGCGGCGGGGGGGGCACAGATACGCAGTATTTT.

The gene calls are TRBV7-2 and TRBJ2-4; TRBD2 aligns across 7 bases. There are 17 residues in the CDR3. Germline assignment: CDR1 SGHTA and CDR2 FQGNSA. V trimming: 5 bases; J trimming: 1 base; junction bases outside the gene matches: 11. The CDR3 reads CASSPRFEAGAKNIQYF. CDR3 in DNA: TGTGCCAGCAGCCCTCGGTTTGAAGCGGGGGCCAAAAACATTCAGTACTTC.

The V call is TRBV27, the J call TRBJ2-5; 12 positions agree with TRBD2. CDR1 is MNHEY and CDR2 is SMNVEV in the germline V gene (reference sequence). The CDR3 spans 14 residues. V trimming: 6 bases; J trimming: 5 bases; junction bases outside the gene matches: 4. CDR3 sequence (DNA): TGTGCCAGCAGAGGACTAGCGGGGTCGGAGACCCAGTACTTC. This sequence encodes CASRGLAGSETQYF.

V is TRBV27 and J is TRBJ2-2, with 8 bases identical to TRBD1. The V segment lost 6 bases and the J segment 6 bases; nucleotides outside the gene matches: 6. Germline assignment: CDR1 MNHEY and CDR2 SMNVEV (reference sequence). CDR3 size: 14 residues. The CDR3 loop reads CASSRTGMAGELFF. For the CDR3, the DNA is TGTGCCAGCAGCCGGACAGGGATGGCCGGGGAGCTGTTTTTT.

The V call is TRBV30, the J call TRBJ1-4; 7 bases fit TRBD1. The V gene's germline CDR1 is GTSNPN and CDR2 SVGIG (reference sequence). CDR3 length equals 17 residues. J was trimmed by 5 bases and V by 1 base; bases with no gene match: 13. The CDR3 protein is CAWSAFRDSQLNEKLFF. CDR3 sequence (DNA): TGTGCCTGGAGTGCCTTTAGGGACAGCCAGTTGAATGAAAAACTGTTTTTT.

V gene TRBV18 combines with J gene TRBJ1-1; D might be TRBD1 (6 bases). There are 14 residues in the CDR3. CDR1 KGHSH and CDR2 LQKENI come from the germline V gene. V gave up 4 bases and J gave up 0 bases, with 9 bases separating them. The DNA for the CDR3 is TGTGCCAGCTCACTGGACAGCCTGAACACTGAAGCTTTCTTT. It is translated as CASSLDSLNTEAFF.